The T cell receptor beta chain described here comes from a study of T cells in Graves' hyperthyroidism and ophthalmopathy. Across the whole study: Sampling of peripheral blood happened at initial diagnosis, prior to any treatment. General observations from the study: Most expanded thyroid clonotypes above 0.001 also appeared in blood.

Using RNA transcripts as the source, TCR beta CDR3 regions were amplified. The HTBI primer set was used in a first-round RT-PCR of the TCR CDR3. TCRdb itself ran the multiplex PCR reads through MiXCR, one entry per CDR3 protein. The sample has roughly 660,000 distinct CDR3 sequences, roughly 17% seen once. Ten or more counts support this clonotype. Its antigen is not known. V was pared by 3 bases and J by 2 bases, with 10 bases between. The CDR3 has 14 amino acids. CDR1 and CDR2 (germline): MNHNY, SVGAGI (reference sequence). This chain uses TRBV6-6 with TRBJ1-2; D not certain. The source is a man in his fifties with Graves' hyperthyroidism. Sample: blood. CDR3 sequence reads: CASSYSRENYGYTF. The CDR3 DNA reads TGTGCCAGCAGTTATTCGAGGGAGAACTATGGCTACACCTTC.